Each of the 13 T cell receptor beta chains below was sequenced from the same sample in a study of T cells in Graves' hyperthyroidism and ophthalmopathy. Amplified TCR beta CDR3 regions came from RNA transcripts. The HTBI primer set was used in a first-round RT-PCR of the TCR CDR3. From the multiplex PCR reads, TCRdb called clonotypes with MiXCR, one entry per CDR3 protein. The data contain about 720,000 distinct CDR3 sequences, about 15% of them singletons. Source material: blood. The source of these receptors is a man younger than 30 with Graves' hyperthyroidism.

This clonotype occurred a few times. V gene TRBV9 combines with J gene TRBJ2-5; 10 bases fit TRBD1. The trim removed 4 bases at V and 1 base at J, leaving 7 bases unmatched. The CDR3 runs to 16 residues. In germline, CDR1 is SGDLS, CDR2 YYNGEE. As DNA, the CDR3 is TGTGCCAGCAGCTCAACGGACAGGGGGAGCCAAGAGACCCAGTACTTC. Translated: CASSSTDRGSQETQYF.

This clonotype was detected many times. The CDR3 region is CASSPRLAANTDTQYF. The DNA of the CDR3 is TGTGCCAGCTCACCGAGACTAGCGGCTAACACAGATACGCAGTATTTT. The chain uses TRBV18 and TRBJ2-3; TRBD2 matches 9 bases. The V segment lost 3 bases and the J segment 2 bases; nucleotides outside the gene matches: 6. Germline CDR1 reads KGHSH; CDR2 reads LQKENI. CDR3 length: 16 amino acids.

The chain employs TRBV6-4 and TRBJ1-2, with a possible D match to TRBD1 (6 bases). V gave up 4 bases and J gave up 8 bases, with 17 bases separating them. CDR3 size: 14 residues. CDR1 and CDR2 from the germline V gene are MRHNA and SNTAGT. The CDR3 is CASSARWDTGGYTF. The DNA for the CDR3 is TGTGCCAGCAGTGCGCGGTGGGACACCGGGGGCTACACCTTC.

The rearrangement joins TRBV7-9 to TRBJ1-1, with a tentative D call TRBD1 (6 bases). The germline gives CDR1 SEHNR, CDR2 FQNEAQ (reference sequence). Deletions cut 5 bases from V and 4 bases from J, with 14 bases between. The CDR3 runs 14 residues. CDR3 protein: CASSQRGRGTEAFF. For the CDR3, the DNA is TGTGCCAGCAGCCAAAGGGGCAGGGGCACTGAAGCTTTCTTT.

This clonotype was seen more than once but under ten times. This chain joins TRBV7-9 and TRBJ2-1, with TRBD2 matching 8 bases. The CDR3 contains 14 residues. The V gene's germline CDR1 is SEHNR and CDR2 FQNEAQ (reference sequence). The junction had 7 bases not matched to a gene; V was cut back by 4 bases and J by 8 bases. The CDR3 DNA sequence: TGTGCCAGCAGCTCCGCCGGGGGGGGCGATGAGCAGTTCTTC. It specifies CASSSAGGGDEQFF.

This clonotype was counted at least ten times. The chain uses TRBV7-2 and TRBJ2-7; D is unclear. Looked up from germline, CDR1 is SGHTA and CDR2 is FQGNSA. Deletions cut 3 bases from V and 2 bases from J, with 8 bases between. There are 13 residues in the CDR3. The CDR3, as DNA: TGTGCCAGCAGCTTTTATTGGGCCTACGAGCAGTACTTC. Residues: CASSFYWAYEQYF.

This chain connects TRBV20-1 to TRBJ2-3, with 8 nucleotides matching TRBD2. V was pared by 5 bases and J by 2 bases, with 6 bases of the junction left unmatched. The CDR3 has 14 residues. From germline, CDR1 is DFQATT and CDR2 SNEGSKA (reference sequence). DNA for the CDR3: TGCAGTGCTCGGGGGGGCTTTTACACAGATACGCAGTATTTT. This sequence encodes CSARGGFYTDTQYF.

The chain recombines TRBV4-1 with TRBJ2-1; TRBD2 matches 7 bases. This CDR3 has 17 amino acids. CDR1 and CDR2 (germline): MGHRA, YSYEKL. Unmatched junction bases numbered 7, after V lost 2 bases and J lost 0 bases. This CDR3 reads CASSQQELASSYNEQFF. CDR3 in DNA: TGCGCCAGCAGCCAACAAGAACTAGCGAGCTCCTACAATGAGCAGTTCTTC.

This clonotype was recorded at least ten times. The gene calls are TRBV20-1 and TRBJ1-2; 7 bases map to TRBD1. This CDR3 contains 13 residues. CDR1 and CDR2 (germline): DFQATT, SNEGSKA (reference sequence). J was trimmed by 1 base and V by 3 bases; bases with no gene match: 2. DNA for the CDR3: TGCAGTGCTAGTTACAGGGGTAACTATGGCTACACCTTC. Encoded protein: CSASYRGNYGYTF.

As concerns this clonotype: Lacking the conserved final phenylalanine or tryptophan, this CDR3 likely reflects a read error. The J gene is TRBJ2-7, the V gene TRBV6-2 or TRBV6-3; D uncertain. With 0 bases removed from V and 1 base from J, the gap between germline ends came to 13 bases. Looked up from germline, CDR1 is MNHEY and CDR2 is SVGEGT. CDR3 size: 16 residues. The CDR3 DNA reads TGTGCCAGCAGTTACTCGATTTTCGACAAATCCTACGAGCAGTACCTC. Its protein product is CASSYSIFDKSYEQYL.

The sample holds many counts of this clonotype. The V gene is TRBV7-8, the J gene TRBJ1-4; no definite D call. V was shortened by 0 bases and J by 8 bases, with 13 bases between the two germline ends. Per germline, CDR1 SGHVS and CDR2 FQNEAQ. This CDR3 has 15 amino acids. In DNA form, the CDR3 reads TGTGCCAGCAGCTTAGCGCCCCGGGGAGGGGAAAAACTGTTTTTT. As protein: CASSLAPRGGEKLFF.

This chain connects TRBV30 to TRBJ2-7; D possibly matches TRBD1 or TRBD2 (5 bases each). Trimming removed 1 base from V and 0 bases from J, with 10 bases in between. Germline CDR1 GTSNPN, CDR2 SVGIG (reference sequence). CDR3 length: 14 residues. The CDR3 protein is CAWSAWDGSYEQYF. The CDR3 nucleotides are TGTGCCTGGAGTGCCTGGGACGGCTCCTACGAGCAGTACTTC.

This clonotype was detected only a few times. Written as DNA, the CDR3 is TGCAGTGCTAGCCGGGCGCCAACTATGAACACTGAAGCTTTCTTT. Encoded protein: CSASRAPTMNTEAFF. The gene calls are TRBV20-1 and TRBJ1-1; D is uncertain. CDR1 DFQATT and CDR2 SNEGSKA come from the germline V gene (reference sequence). This CDR3 contains 15 residues. The ends were cut back, 3 bases at V and 0 bases at J, with 14 bases in the middle.